This T cell receptor beta chain was recorded in a study of cytomegalovirus exposure and HLA in healthy donors. As for the study in general: There were roughly 80 million unique TCRs (from HLA-typed donors) in an early data release. Findings and caveats of the study: About 90% or about 30% of the time was how often most TCR beta V segments were productive, according to an earlier analysis. Later on, an analysis showed TCR association rates differing by HLA locus, with DRB1 the most and HLA-C the fewest.

The PCR had 60 Vbeta and 13 Jbeta primers. TCRdb's copy holds only in-frame clones and misses some; the assay was immunoSEQ multiplex PCR. Counted here are about 90,000 clones, 90% occurring once; the ten biggest clones make up approximately 2.2%. Germline V gene sequence: CDR1 SNHLY, CDR2 FYNNEI. V was pared by 11 bases and J by 1 base, with 20 bases between. The CDR3 has 15 residues. Concerning this clone itself: Its antigen remains unidentified.

Sequencing was performed on PBMCs. The chain has TRBV2 and TRBJ1-1, with D possibly being TRBD1 (5 bases). The TCR originated in a man aged 18 to 29 in good health and CMV-seronegative. The CDR3 sequence is CAATSRGTGNTEAFF. In DNA, the CDR3 is TGTGCCGCTACCAGTCGCGGGACGGGGAACACTGAAGCTTTCTTT.